The clone carrying this T cell receptor (beta chain) has a single count. Data came from immunoSEQ multiplex PCR; TCRdb stores just in-frame clones and leaves some out. Among 140,000 to 150,000 clones listed, 90% to 95% were seen once. This CDR3 region has 16 residues. Germline V lookup: CDR1 LNHDA, CDR2 SQIVND (reference sequence). With 11 bases removed from V and 4 bases from J, the gap between germline ends came to 26 bases. The sample comes from a study of T cell responses to AZD1222 COVID-19 vaccine. On the study more broadly: Pooling was applied to second doses at about 4 or about 12 weeks.

The sequence came from an adult in good health. This chain joins TRBV19 and TRBJ1-1, with a weak D call TRBD1 (5 bases). The starting material was peripheral blood, obtained on day 0 of AZD1222 vaccination. CDR3 sequence: CAAKGKVGLAGTEAFF. The CDR3 nucleotides read TGTGCCGCCAAGGGGAAAGTGGGGCTAGCAGGCACTGAAGCTTTCTTT.